This entry describes one T cell receptor (beta chain). Its antigen is unidentified. The sample is drawn from a study of T-cell reconstitution after alpha-beta-depleted transplantation in children. A TCRbeta library incorporating unique molecular identifiers was prepared. MiXCR, run by TCRdb on the PCR reads, gives a single entry per CDR3 protein. The profile shows around 190,000 distinct CDR3 sequences, roughly 7.1% of them singletons. Study findings and constraints: As was reported, about two months after transplant, alpha-beta T cells came from several hundred expanded graft clones.

V lost 4 bases, J lost 5 bases, and 7 bases lay in between. The CDR3 has 12 amino acids. Per the germline V gene, CDR1 is SGDLS and CDR2 is YYNGEE. This clonotype originated in a boy younger than 10 with acute lymphoblastic leukemia, due to receive a stem cell transplant. The specimen comprised PBMCs, sampled before TCRalphabeta/CD19-depleted stem cell transplant. The chain recombines TRBV9 with TRBJ2-4; D might be TRBD1 (5 bases). This CDR3 reads CASSPRENIQYF. The CDR3 DNA reads TGTGCCAGCAGCCCCAGGGAAAACATTCAGTACTTC.